This TCR beta chain was identified during a study of cytomegalovirus exposure and HLA in healthy donors. Study conclusions and caveats: Using a false discovery rate of 0.05, a later analysis showed that 15,000 to 20,000 TCR beta sequences were associated with HLA alleles.

Looked up from germline, CDR1 is LGHNA and CDR2 is YNFKEQ. The CDR3 length is 16 residues. The germline V and J ends were trimmed by 0 bases and 3 bases, with 12 bases remaining between them. A word on this clone: Its antigen is currently unknown.

Use of 60 Vbeta and 13 Jbeta primers characterized the PCR. The repertoire was sequenced with immunoSEQ multiplex PCR; TCRdb's copy has only in-frame clones and lacks some. Of 130,000 to 150,000 clones listed, roughly three quarters were seen once; the top ten hold about 6.7%. This chain uses TRBV4-2 with TRBJ1-5; D remains unclear. The receptor comes from a woman in her forties in good health and CMV-seropositive. Sequenced material: PBMCs. CDR3 residues: CASSQESLQVNQPQHF. CDR3 DNA sequence: TGTGCCAGCAGCCAAGAAAGTTTGCAGGTCAATCAGCCCCAGCATTTT.